A selection of T cell receptor beta chains follows, all from one sample in a study of cytomegalovirus exposure and HLA in healthy donors. Method: immunoSEQ multiplex PCR; TCRdb's copy keeps in-frame clones and lacks some. This table has under 150,000 clones, 70% to 90% appearing once. The sequencing input was PBMCs. Every receptor here comes from a woman between 18 and 30 years old in good health and CMV-seronegative. Both conserved end residues are part of each CDR3. The order of the fields is J gene, clone size, V gene, D gene, CDR3 protein, CDR3 DNA. D genes are given only for firm matches. For some rows the clone size is stated as once, few or many, or as a class when expanded; others skip it.

j_gene: TRBJ2-5
abundance: NA
v_gene: TRBV7-2
d_gene: TRBD2
CDR3aa: CASRNRLAGETQYF
CDR3nt: TGTGCCAGCAGGAACAGACTAGCTGGAGAGACCCAGTACTTC

j_gene: TRBJ1-2
abundance: NA
v_gene: TRBV18
d_gene: TRBD1
CDR3aa: CASSPREGATGLFVSYTF
CDR3nt: TGTGCCAGCTCACCAAGGGAAGGAGCGACAGGGCTGTTTGTGAGCTACACCTTC

j_gene: TRBJ2-7
abundance: NA
v_gene: TRBV9
d_gene: TRBD1
CDR3aa: CASSEGGQGEEEQYF
CDR3nt: TGTGCCAGCAGCGAGGGGGGACAGGGGGAAGAAGAGCAGTACTTC

j_gene: TRBJ2-2
abundance: NA
v_gene: TRBV28
d_gene: NA
CDR3aa: CATRKNTGELFF
CDR3nt: TGTGCCACTCGTAAGAACACCGGGGAGCTGTTTTTT

j_gene: TRBJ2-3
abundance: once
v_gene: TRBV19
d_gene: NA
CDR3aa: CASSISGSTDTQYF
CDR3nt: TGTGCCAGTAGTATCTCCGGGAGCACAGATACGCAGTATTTT

j_gene: TRBJ1-1
abundance: once
v_gene: TRBV7-9
d_gene: NA
CDR3aa: CASSLRDFTEAFF
CDR3nt: TGTGCCAGCAGCTTGCGGGACTTCACTGAAGCTTTCTTT

j_gene: TRBJ2-7
abundance: NA
v_gene: TRBV5-3
d_gene: TRBD2
CDR3aa: CARSLGLAGSYEQYF
CDR3nt: TGTGCCAGAAGCTTAGGACTAGCGGGTTCCTACGAGCAGTACTTC

j_gene: TRBJ2-2
abundance: once
v_gene: TRBV28
d_gene: NA
CDR3aa: CATYGTTPGELFF
CDR3nt: TGTGCCACCTACGGGACAACTCCCGGGGAGCTGTTTTTT

j_gene: TRBJ2-7
abundance: NA
v_gene: TRBV7-8
d_gene: TRBD2
CDR3aa: CASSRRLAGESYEQYF
CDR3nt: TGTGCCAGCAGCCGACGACTAGCGGGAGAAAGCTACGAGCAGTACTTC

j_gene: TRBJ1-1
abundance: NA
v_gene: TRBV6-1
d_gene: TRBD1
CDR3aa: CASSEFWAGGRTEAFF
CDR3nt: TGTGCCAGCAGTGAATTCTGGGCAGGGGGCAGGACTGAAGCTTTCTTT

j_gene: TRBJ2-1
abundance: NA
v_gene: TRBV2
d_gene: TRBD1
CDR3aa: CASSGHKGADEQFF
CDR3nt: TGTGCCAGCAGTGGTCATAAGGGGGCGGATGAGCAGTTCTTC

j_gene: TRBJ1-1
abundance: NA
v_gene: TRBV7-9
d_gene: NA
CDR3aa: CASSPTGTQNTEAFF
CDR3nt: TGTGCCAGCAGCCCAACCGGGACACAGAACACTGAAGCTTTCTTT

j_gene: TRBJ2-1
abundance: NA
v_gene: TRBV5-6
d_gene: TRBD2
CDR3aa: CASSLDRTSGGVHEQFF
CDR3nt: TGTGCCAGCAGCTTGGATCGGACTAGCGGGGGGGTCCATGAGCAGTTCTTC

j_gene: TRBJ2-7
abundance: NA
v_gene: TRBV27
d_gene: NA
CDR3aa: CASSYSGSTYEQYF
CDR3nt: TGTGCCAGCAGTTACTCGGGGAGCACCTACGAGCAGTACTTC

j_gene: TRBJ2-1
abundance: NA
v_gene: TRBV7-9
d_gene: NA
CDR3aa: CASSNSPEISYNEQFF
CDR3nt: TGTGCCAGCAGTAACTCGCCGGAGATCTCCTACAATGAGCAGTTCTTC

j_gene: TRBJ1-4
abundance: once
v_gene: TRBV9
d_gene: NA
CDR3aa: CASSVVGSGDEKLFF
CDR3nt: TGTGCCAGCAGCGTAGTTGGGTCAGGGGATGAAAAACTGTTTTTT

j_gene: TRBJ2-1
abundance: NA
v_gene: TRBV5-4
d_gene: NA
CDR3aa: CASSQRRGGGNEQFF
CDR3nt: TGTGCCAGCAGCCAGCGGAGGGGTGGTGGCAATGAGCAGTTCTTC

j_gene: TRBJ1-3
abundance: NA
v_gene: TRBV7-6
d_gene: NA
CDR3aa: CASSVDSLSGNTIYF
CDR3nt: TGTGCCAGCAGCGTAGACAGTCTCTCTGGAAACACCATATATTTT

j_gene: TRBJ2-3
abundance: NA
v_gene: TRBV9
d_gene: NA
CDR3aa: CASSAGTIHTDTQYF
CDR3nt: TGTGCCAGCAGCGCTGGGACAATACACACAGATACGCAGTATTTT

j_gene: TRBJ2-2
abundance: NA
v_gene: TRBV6-1
d_gene: TRBD2
CDR3aa: CASSVSGGNTGELFF
CDR3nt: TGTGCCAGCAGTGTTAGCGGGGGGAACACCGGGGAGCTGTTTTTT

j_gene: TRBJ2-5
abundance: NA
v_gene: TRBV28
d_gene: TRBD1
CDR3aa: CASGTDQETQYF
CDR3nt: TGTGCCAGCGGGACAGACCAAGAGACCCAGTACTTC

j_gene: TRBJ2-5
abundance: NA
v_gene: TRBV5-4
d_gene: TRBD1
CDR3aa: CASRVGQGGSQETQYF
CDR3nt: TGTGCCAGCAGGGTGGGACAGGGGGGAAGCCAAGAGACCCAGTACTTC

j_gene: TRBJ2-7
abundance: NA
v_gene: TRBV21-1
d_gene: NA
CDR3aa: CASSKKQRLRGEQYF
CDR3nt: TGTGCCAGCAGCAAAAAGCAGCGCCTCAGGGGCGAGCAGTACTTC

j_gene: TRBJ1-2
abundance: NA
v_gene: TRBV5-1
d_gene: NA
CDR3aa: CASSLSTGGPYGYTF
CDR3nt: TGCGCCAGCAGCTTGTCAACCGGGGGGCCCTATGGCTACACCTTC

j_gene: TRBJ2-1
abundance: NA
v_gene: TRBV5-1
d_gene: TRBD2
CDR3aa: CASSLAPTSGGDEQFF
CDR3nt: TGCGCCAGCAGCTTGGCCCCGACTAGCGGGGGGGATGAGCAGTTCTTC

j_gene: TRBJ1-4
abundance: NA
v_gene: TRBV27
d_gene: TRBD1
CDR3aa: CASSLTGSYGKLFF
CDR3nt: TGTGCCAGCAGCCTGACAGGGAGTTACGGAAAACTGTTTTTT

j_gene: TRBJ1-5
abundance: NA
v_gene: TRBV2
d_gene: NA
CDR3aa: CASRKGQYSNQPQHF
CDR3nt: TGTGCCAGCAGGAAAGGACAGTATAGCAATCAGCCCCAGCATTTT

j_gene: TRBJ2-7
abundance: NA
v_gene: TRBV9
d_gene: TRBD1
CDR3aa: CASSGGQGHEQYF
CDR3nt: TGTGCCAGCAGCGGAGGACAGGGGCACGAGCAGTACTTC

j_gene: TRBJ1-3
abundance: NA
v_gene: TRBV5-4
d_gene: NA
CDR3aa: CASSLAATASGNTIYF
CDR3nt: TGTGCCAGCAGCTTGGCTGCGACAGCCTCTGGAAACACCATATATTTT

j_gene: TRBJ1-3
abundance: NA
v_gene: TRBV9
d_gene: NA
CDR3aa: CASSETPRGGSGNTIYF
CDR3nt: TGTGCCAGCAGCGAGACCCCTCGGGGAGGCTCTGGAAACACCATATATTTT

j_gene: TRBJ1-5
abundance: few
v_gene: TRBV10-2
d_gene: TRBD1
CDR3aa: CASSGQGIGSNQPQHF
CDR3nt: TGCGCCAGCAGCGGACAGGGGATCGGAAGCAATCAGCCCCAGCATTTT

j_gene: TRBJ1-5
abundance: NA
v_gene: TRBV7-6
d_gene: NA
CDR3aa: CASSRRGGAPYSNQPQHF
CDR3nt: TGTGCCAGCAGCCGCCGCGGGGGCGCCCCATATAGCAATCAGCCCCAGCATTTT

j_gene: TRBJ2-2
abundance: NA
v_gene: TRBV9
d_gene: TRBD2
CDR3aa: CASSVHGRRDTGELFF
CDR3nt: TGTGCCAGCAGCGTACACGGGAGGAGGGACACCGGGGAGCTGTTTTTT

j_gene: TRBJ1-4
abundance: NA
v_gene: TRBV15
d_gene: TRBD1
CDR3aa: CATSRGGTGNEKLFF
CDR3nt: TGTGCCACCAGCAGGGGCGGGACAGGGAATGAAAAACTGTTTTTT

j_gene: TRBJ2-1
abundance: NA
v_gene: TRBV4-1
d_gene: NA
CDR3aa: CASSPGRATGNEQFF
CDR3nt: TGCGCCAGCAGCCCGGGGAGAGCCACCGGCAATGAGCAGTTCTTC

j_gene: TRBJ2-1
abundance: once
v_gene: TRBV27
d_gene: NA
CDR3aa: CASGRLLSSYNEQFF
CDR3nt: TGTGCCAGCGGGCGTCTTTTAAGCTCCTACAATGAGCAGTTCTTC

j_gene: TRBJ1-6
abundance: NA
v_gene: TRBV19
d_gene: TRBD1
CDR3aa: CAGQDRGGSPLHF
CDR3nt: TGTGCCGGCCAGGACAGGGGGGGTTCACCCCTCCACTTT

j_gene: TRBJ2-1
abundance: medium-sized
v_gene: TRBV4-2
d_gene: TRBD2
CDR3aa: CASSQGTSGSYNEQFF
CDR3nt: TGTGCCAGCAGCCAAGGAACTAGCGGATCCTACAATGAGCAGTTCTTC

j_gene: TRBJ2-7
abundance: NA
v_gene: TRBV28
d_gene: NA
CDR3aa: CASRMDNSAYEQYF
CDR3nt: TGTGCCAGCAGAATGGACAATTCGGCCTACGAGCAGTACTTC

j_gene: TRBJ1-1
abundance: NA
v_gene: TRBV20-1
d_gene: NA
CDR3aa: CSGKGQGEAFF
CDR3nt: TGCAGTGGCAAAGGGCAGGGTGAAGCTTTCTTT

j_gene: TRBJ1-6
abundance: NA
v_gene: TRBV30
d_gene: NA
CDR3aa: CAQAGSGWSSPLHF
CDR3nt: TGTGCCCAAGCAGGTTCGGGGTGGAGCTCACCCCTCCACTTT

j_gene: TRBJ1-5
abundance: NA
v_gene: TRBV19
d_gene: NA
CDR3aa: CASSMSAGVGQPQHF
CDR3nt: TGTGCCAGTAGTATGAGTGCTGGTGTCGGGCAGCCCCAGCATTTT